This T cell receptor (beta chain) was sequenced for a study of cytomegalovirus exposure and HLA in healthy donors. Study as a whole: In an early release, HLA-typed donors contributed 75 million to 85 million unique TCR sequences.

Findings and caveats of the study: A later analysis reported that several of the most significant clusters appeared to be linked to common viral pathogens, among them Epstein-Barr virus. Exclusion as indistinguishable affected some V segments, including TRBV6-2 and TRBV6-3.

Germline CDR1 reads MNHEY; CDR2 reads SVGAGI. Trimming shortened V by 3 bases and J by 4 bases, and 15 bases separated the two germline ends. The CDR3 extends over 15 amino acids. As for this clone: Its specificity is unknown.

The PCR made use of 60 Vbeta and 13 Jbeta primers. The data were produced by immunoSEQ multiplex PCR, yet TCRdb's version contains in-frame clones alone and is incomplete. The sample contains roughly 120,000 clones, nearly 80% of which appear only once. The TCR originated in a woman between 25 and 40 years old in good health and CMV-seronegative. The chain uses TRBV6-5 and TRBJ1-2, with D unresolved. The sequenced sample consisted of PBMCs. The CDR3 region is CASSYFPNEGYGYTF. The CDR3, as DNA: TGTGCCAGCAGTTATTTCCCCAACGAGGGCTATGGCTACACCTTC.